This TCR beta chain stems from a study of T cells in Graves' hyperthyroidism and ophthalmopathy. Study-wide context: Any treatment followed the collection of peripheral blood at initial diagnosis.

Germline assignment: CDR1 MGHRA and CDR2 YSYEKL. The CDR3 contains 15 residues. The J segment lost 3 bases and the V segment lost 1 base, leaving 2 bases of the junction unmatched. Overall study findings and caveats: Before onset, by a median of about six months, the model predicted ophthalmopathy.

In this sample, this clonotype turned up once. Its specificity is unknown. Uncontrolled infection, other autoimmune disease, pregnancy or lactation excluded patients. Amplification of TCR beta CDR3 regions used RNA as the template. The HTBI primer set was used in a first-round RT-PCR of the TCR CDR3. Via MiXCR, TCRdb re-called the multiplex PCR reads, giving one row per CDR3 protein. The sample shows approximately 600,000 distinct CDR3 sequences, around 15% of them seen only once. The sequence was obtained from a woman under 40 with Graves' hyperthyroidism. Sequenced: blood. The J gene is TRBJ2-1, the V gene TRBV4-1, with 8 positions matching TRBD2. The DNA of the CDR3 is TGCGCCAGCAGCCAAGGGACTAGCATCTACAATGAGCAGTTCTTC. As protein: CASSQGTSIYNEQFF.